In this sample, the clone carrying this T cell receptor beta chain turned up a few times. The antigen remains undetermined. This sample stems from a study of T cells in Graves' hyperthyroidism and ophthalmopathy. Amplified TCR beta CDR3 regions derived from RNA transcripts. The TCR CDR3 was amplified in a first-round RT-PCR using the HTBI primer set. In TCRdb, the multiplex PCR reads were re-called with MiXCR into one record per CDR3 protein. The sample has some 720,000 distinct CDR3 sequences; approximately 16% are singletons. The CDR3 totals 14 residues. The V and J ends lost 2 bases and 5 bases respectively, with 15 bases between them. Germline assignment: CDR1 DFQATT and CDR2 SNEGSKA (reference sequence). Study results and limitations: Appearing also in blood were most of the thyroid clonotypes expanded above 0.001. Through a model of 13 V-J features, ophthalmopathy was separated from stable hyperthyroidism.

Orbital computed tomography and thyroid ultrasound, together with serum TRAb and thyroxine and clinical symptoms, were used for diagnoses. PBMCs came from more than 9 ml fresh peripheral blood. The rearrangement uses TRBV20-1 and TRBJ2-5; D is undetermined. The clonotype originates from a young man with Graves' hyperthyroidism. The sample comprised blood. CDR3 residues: CSARSLTIRETQYF. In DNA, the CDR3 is TGCAGTGCTAGATCCTTGACAATAAGGGAGACCCAGTACTTC.